Detailed here is one TCR beta chain. Authors' analysis steps: Amplification from reference gene primers served as the basis for estimated nucleated cell counts. Profiled with immunoSEQ multiplex PCR; TCRdb holds only in-frame clones, not every one. V and J calls and clone size follow that table, whereas D and trimming were derived from the DNA. There are 50,000 to 85,000 clones in the sample; roughly 78% occur only once, and around 10% lies in the top ten. The sample is drawn from a study of blood T cell repertoires in COVID-19. Study background: Sites across the United States, Italy and Spain contributed samples from acute and convalescent COVID-19. From T cells, B-cell-depleted T cells, or PBMCs came the material, which was cDNA or gDNA.

The specimen was peripheral blood. The receptor's source is a human donor in a cohort sampled during active COVID-19.

CDR3 sequence: CASSFGQSSYEQYF. As DNA, the CDR3 is TGTGCCAGCAGCTTCGGACAGAGCTCCTACGAGCAGTACTTC. This sequence joins TRBV7-9 and TRBJ2-7; D might be TRBD1 (6 bases). This CDR3 contains 14 residues. V lost 3 bases and J 0 bases, leaving 9 bases between the germline ends. The germline V gene encodes CDR1 SEHNR and CDR2 FQNEAQ (reference sequence). The full variable domain, in which reference TRBV7-9 and TRBJ2-7 provide the parts outside the CDR3, is DTGVSQNPRHKITKRGQNVTFRCDPISEHNRLYWYRQTLGQGPEFLTYFQNEAQLEKSRLLSDRFSAERPKGSFSTLEIQRTEQGDSAMYLCASSFGQSSYEQYFGPGTRLTVT.